This T cell receptor (beta chain) appears in the sequencing data of a study of T cells in Graves' hyperthyroidism and ophthalmopathy. Lactation, pregnancy, other autoimmune disease or uncontrolled infection led to exclusion of patients. Isolation of PBMCs was performed on 8.5 to 10 ml fresh peripheral blood. General study findings and limits: Blood held most thyroid clonotypes expanded above 0.001 frequency.

This clonotype was seen only a few times. Its antigen is unknown. Trimming removed 6 bases from V and 1 base from J, with 19 bases in between. The CDR3 sequence is 17 residues long. Amplified TCR beta CDR3 regions derived from RNA transcripts. TCR CDR3 underwent first-round RT-PCR with the HTBI primer set. MiXCR, run by TCRdb on the multiplex PCR reads, gives a single entry per CDR3 protein. The sample has around 370,000 distinct CDR3 sequences, about a fifth seen once. The rearrangement links TRBV12-3 or TRBV12-4 to TRBJ2-1, with D perhaps being TRBD1 or TRBD2 (6 bases each). Sequenced sample: blood. The sequence was collected from a man younger than 30 with Graves' ophthalmopathy. The CDR3 DNA sequence: TGTGCCAGCAGCTACACCAAGGGGGGATCTTCCTACAATGAGCAGTTCTTC. Protein sequence: CASSYTKGGSSYNEQFF.